Listed below are T cell receptor beta chains from one sample, sequenced in a study of T cell repertoires in cytomegalovirus infection. In TCRdb, the reads were re-called with MiXCR into one record per CDR3 protein. The sample consists of about 740,000 distinct CDR3 sequences, 35% to 45% of them appearing once. The sample was PBMCs. The receptor source for this set is a human donor in good health (CMV status not recorded). Some clones in this sample may be carry-over from other donors' samples. Each CDR3 is given with its conserved first and last residue. Fields, in order: J gene, clone size, CDR3 length, V gene, D gene, CDR3 DNA, CDR3 protein. D genes are given only for firm matches. Where a row states a size, it is once, few, many or the class of an expanded clone; other rows omit it.

J gene: TRBJ1-4; clone size: NA; CDR3 length: 13; V gene: TRBV28; D gene: NA; CDR3 DNA: TGTGCCAGCATTGGGGCAGGGAATGAAAAACTGTTTTTT; CDR3 protein: CASIGAGNEKLFF
J gene: TRBJ2-3; clone size: few; CDR3 length: 13; V gene: TRBV2; D gene: TRBD2; CDR3 DNA: TGTGCCAGCAGCGAGGGACTAGCGAATACGCAGTATTTT; CDR3 protein: CASSEGLANTQYF
J gene: TRBJ2-7; clone size: NA; CDR3 length: 13; V gene: TRBV27; D gene: TRBD2; CDR3 DNA: TGTGCCAGCAGTCCGATAGCGGGCTACGAGCAGTACTTC; CDR3 protein: CASSPIAGYEQYF
J gene: TRBJ2-1; clone size: few; CDR3 length: 14; V gene: TRBV6-1; D gene: TRBD1; CDR3 DNA: TGTGCCAGCAGCGAACAGGGGGCGAACAATGAGCAGTTCTTC; CDR3 protein: CASSEQGANNEQFF
J gene: TRBJ2-1; clone size: NA; CDR3 length: 14; V gene: TRBV24-1; D gene: NA; CDR3 DNA: TGTGCCACCAGTGACCCCTGGACAGTCAATGAGCAGTTCTTC; CDR3 protein: CATSDPWTVNEQFF
J gene: TRBJ1-2; clone size: NA; CDR3 length: 12; V gene: TRBV10-2; D gene: NA; CDR3 DNA: TGCGCCAGCATGACAGACAGCTATGGCTACACCTTC; CDR3 protein: CASMTDSYGYTF
J gene: TRBJ1-1; clone size: few; CDR3 length: 15; V gene: TRBV5-1; D gene: NA; CDR3 DNA: TGCGCCAGCAGCTTGGAAGGTCTCCCTAACACTGAAGCTTTCTTT; CDR3 protein: CASSLEGLPNTEAFF
J gene: TRBJ2-1; clone size: few; CDR3 length: 13; V gene: TRBV27; D gene: NA; CDR3 DNA: TGTGCCAGCAGTTTCGGGGTCGGGGATGAGCAGTTCTTC; CDR3 protein: CASSFGVGDEQFF
J gene: TRBJ2-2; clone size: NA; CDR3 length: 15; V gene: TRBV3-1; D gene: TRBD2; CDR3 DNA: TGTGCCAGCAGCCCGGGACTAGCCATATCCGGGGAGCTGTTTTTT; CDR3 protein: CASSPGLAISGELFF
J gene: TRBJ2-1; clone size: NA; CDR3 length: 14; V gene: TRBV19; D gene: NA; CDR3 DNA: TGTGCCAGTAGTATAGGGGGCGGTCCCAATGAGCAGTTCTTC; CDR3 protein: CASSIGGGPNEQFF
J gene: TRBJ1-2; clone size: few; CDR3 length: 14; V gene: TRBV20-1; D gene: NA; CDR3 DNA: TGCAGTGCTGGGAGGGTTGGGACTAACTATGGCTACACCTTC; CDR3 protein: CSAGRVGTNYGYTF
J gene: TRBJ1-5; clone size: NA; CDR3 length: 14; V gene: TRBV28; D gene: TRBD1; CDR3 DNA: TGTGCCAGCAATTTATTGACAGGGAGCCAGCCCCAGCATTTT; CDR3 protein: CASNLLTGSQPQHF
J gene: TRBJ2-1; clone size: once; CDR3 length: 18; V gene: TRBV6-2/TRBV6-3; D gene: TRBD2; CDR3 DNA: TGTGCCAGCAGTTACTCCGATCGCGGGGGTCTTTCCTACAATGAGCAGTTCTTC; CDR3 protein: CASSYSDRGGLSYNEQFF
J gene: TRBJ2-5; clone size: NA; CDR3 length: 16; V gene: TRBV6-1; D gene: NA; CDR3 DNA: TGTGCCAGCAGTGAAGCCCCTTTGGGGGTCCAAGAGACCCAGTACTTC; CDR3 protein: CASSEAPLGVQETQYF
J gene: TRBJ2-5; clone size: NA; CDR3 length: 14; V gene: TRBV6-1; D gene: NA; CDR3 DNA: TGTGCCAGCAGTGATGGGGGGAGTAAAGAGACCCAGTACTTC; CDR3 protein: CASSDGGSKETQYF
J gene: TRBJ1-5; clone size: many; CDR3 length: 12; V gene: TRBV28; D gene: TRBD1; CDR3 DNA: TGTGCCACCGACAGGGGGTATCAGCCCCAGCATTTT; CDR3 protein: CATDRGYQPQHF
J gene: TRBJ1-1; clone size: NA; CDR3 length: 17; V gene: TRBV11-2; D gene: NA; CDR3 DNA: TGTGCCAGCAGCTTAGTTCCCTGGAACGAGAGGTCGGCTGAAGCTTTCTTT; CDR3 protein: CASSLVPWNERSAEAFF
J gene: TRBJ2-7; clone size: few; CDR3 length: 14; V gene: TRBV6-5; D gene: NA; CDR3 DNA: TGTGCCAGCAGTTACGGGGGCCGGAAATACGAGCAGTACTTC; CDR3 protein: CASSYGGRKYEQYF
J gene: TRBJ2-6; clone size: few; CDR3 length: 17; V gene: TRBV18; D gene: TRBD1; CDR3 DNA: TGTGCCAGCTCACCATTGGGACAGGGAGCCGGGGCCAACGTCCTGACTTTC; CDR3 protein: CASSPLGQGAGANVLTF